The 14 T cell receptor beta chains given below trace back to one sample, sequenced in a study of blood T cell repertoires in COVID-19. The repertoire was sequenced with immunoSEQ multiplex PCR; TCRdb's copy has only in-frame clones and lacks some. The sample has hundreds of thousands of clones; 88% are singletons. The sequencing input was peripheral blood. All receptors derive from a woman in her sixties or seventies with COVID-19, enrolled during active disease.

This chain joins TRBV24-1 and TRBJ1-2; no definite D call. Trimming removed 4 bases at V and 11 bases at J, with 19 bases between. The germline CDR1 and CDR2 sequences are KGHDR and SFDVKD. The CDR3 has 14 amino acids. CDR3 loop: CATSDIREGRKYTF. CDR3 nucleotide sequence: TGTGCCACCAGTGACATACGGGAAGGCAGAAAATACACCTTC.

This clone was seen a single time. The chain uses TRBV14 and TRBJ1-2; TRBD1 matches 9 bases. Germline V gives CDR1 SGHDN, CDR2 FVKESK. CDR3 length: 17 residues. J lost 4 bases, V lost 2 bases, and 11 bases had no gene match. Here the CDR3 reads CASSQMTTQTGGYGYTF. CDR3 DNA: TGTGCCAGCAGCCAAATGACCACACAGACAGGGGGCTATGGCTACACCTTC.

The V and J genes are TRBV21-1 and TRBJ2-5; TRBD2 was called by the table and not checked on the DNA. TRBV21-1 is designated a pseudogene. This CDR3 region has 18 residues. This CDR3 is CASSPLPLTSGGQETQYF. DNA for the CDR3: TGTGCCAGCAGTCCCCTCCCCCTGACTAGCGGGGGACAAGAGACCCAGTACTTC.

The chain employs TRBV5-1 and TRBJ2-5; 7 nucleotides line up with TRBD1. Trimming removed 0 bases from V and 5 bases from J; junction bases left unmatched: 7. CDR1 and CDR2 (germline): SGHRS, YFSETQ. This CDR3 has 15 amino acids. The CDR3 coding sequence is TGCGCCAGCAGCTTGGAAACAGGGGCAGGGGAGACCCAGTACTTC. Residues: CASSLETGAGETQYF.

This clone has a count of ten or more. The chain is built from TRBV27 and TRBJ2-1; TRBD2 might be the D (6 bases). The V and J ends lost 3 bases and 3 bases respectively, with 6 bases between them. CDR3 length equals 13 residues. Germline V gene lookup returns CDR1 MNHEY and CDR2 SMNVEV (reference sequence). The DNA for the CDR3 is TGTGCCAGCAGTTTCGGGAGCTACAATGAGCAGTTCTTC. Translated, it gives CASSFGSYNEQFF.

This clone was observed once. The gene calls are TRBV10-1 and TRBJ2-3; 13 nucleotides match TRBD2. CDR1 and CDR2 (germline): WNHNN, SYGVQD (reference sequence). The V segment lost 6 bases and the J segment 0 bases; nucleotides outside the gene matches: 6. The CDR3 consists of 17 residues. The CDR3 coding sequence is TGCGCCAGCAGCCCGACTAGCGGGGGGCCGAGCACAGATACGCAGTATTTT. As protein: CASSPTSGGPSTDTQYF.

This clone was seen only a few times. V and J are TRBV6-2 or TRBV6-3 and TRBJ2-7; D gene unclear. The germline V gene has CDR1 MNHEY and CDR2 SVGEGT. There are 12 residues in the CDR3. V was pared by 5 bases and J by 2 bases, with 7 bases between. The CDR3 spells CASSDTPYEQYF. For the CDR3, the DNA is TGTGCCAGCAGTGACACCCCCTACGAGCAGTACTTC.

The chain is built from TRBV5-6 and TRBJ1-5, with 7 bases identical to TRBD1. With V trimmed by 2 bases and J by 3 bases, 2 bases remained unmatched. CDR3 size: 14 residues. Germline V gene sequence: CDR1 SGHDT, CDR2 YYEEEE. The CDR3 sequence: CASSLQGINQPQHF. The CDR3 DNA sequence: TGTGCCAGCAGCTTACAGGGGATCAATCAGCCCCAGCATTTT.

CDR3: CASSGGTGKETQYF. The CDR3 region has the DNA TGCGCCAGCAGCGGGGGGACGGGGAAAGAGACCCAGTACTTC. The rearrangement uses TRBV5-1 and TRBJ2-5, with D perhaps TRBD2 (6 bases). V gave up 4 bases and J gave up 3 bases, with 13 bases separating them. This CDR3 has 14 amino acids. CDR1 is SGHRS and CDR2 is YFSETQ in the germline V gene. Full variable domain (rest looked up from reference TRBV5-1 and TRBJ2-5): KAGVTQTPRYLIKTRGQQVTLSCSPISGHRSVSWYQQTPGQGLQFLFEYFSETQRNKGNFPGRFSGRQFSNSRSEMNVSTLELGDSALYLCASSGGTGKETQYFGPGTRLLVL.

The rearrangement uses TRBV30 and TRBJ1-2; possibly TRBD1 for D (5 bases). The V gene lost 3 bases and the J gene lost 2 bases, with 13 bases spanning the gap. The CDR3 sequence is 14 residues long. Looked up from germline, CDR1 is GTSNPN and CDR2 is SVGIG (reference sequence). CDR3 sequence: CAWRYTDRNYGYTF. Written as DNA, the CDR3 is TGTGCCTGGAGGTACACCGACAGAAACTATGGCTACACCTTC.

V gene TRBV5-1 combines with J gene TRBJ2-1, with 12 bases identical to TRBD2. Germline trimming cut 10 bases from V and 7 bases from J; bases unmatched to any gene: 9. Germline-derived CDR1 and CDR2 are SGHRS and YFSETQ. The CDR3 spans 14 residues. CDR3 protein: CAASLAGGRNEQFF. CDR3 nucleotide sequence: TGCGCCGCCTCTCTAGCGGGGGGGCGGAATGAGCAGTTCTTC.

Turning to this clone: This sample includes further DNA sequences coding for the same CDR3. The chain has TRBV3-1 (or the pseudogene TRBV3-2) and TRBJ1-5; the D gene is possibly TRBD1 (5 bases). Germline-derived CDR1 and CDR2 are LGHDT and YNNKEL (reference sequence). CDR3 length equals 15 residues. V was cut by 4 bases and J by 1 base, with 11 bases left in between. For the CDR3, the DNA is TGTGCCAGCAGCCCTGGGCAGGGAAGCAATCAGCCCCAGCATTTT. Its protein is CASSPGQGSNQPQHF.

The chain joins TRBV7-9 to TRBJ2-2; a weak D match, TRBD2 (5 bases). The CDR3 is made up of 15 amino acids. Trimming stripped 8 bases from V and 7 bases from J, with 20 bases between. Germline CDR1 is SEHNR and CDR2 is FQNEAQ (reference sequence). The CDR3 protein is CASYPGSFSVGELFF. The CDR3 DNA reads as TGTGCCAGCTATCCTGGGAGTTTTAGCGTCGGGGAGCTGTTTTTT. Variable domain in full (rest from reference TRBV7-9 and TRBJ2-2): DTGVSQNPRHKITKRGQNVTFRCDPISEHNRLYWYRQTLGQGPEFLTYFQNEAQLEKSRLLSDRFSAERPKGSFSTLEIQRTEQGDSAMYLCASYPGSFSVGELFFGEGSRLTVL.

The CDR3 nucleotides read TGTGCCAGCTATGGGACAGGCGCTAACTATGGCTACACCTTC. It is translated as CASYGTGANYGYTF. The J gene is TRBJ1-2, the V gene TRBV18, with 8 bases fitting TRBD1. This CDR3 spans 14 amino acids. Germline CDR1 reads KGHSH; CDR2 reads LQKENI. The junction had 4 bases not matched to a gene; V was cut back by 7 bases and J by 0 bases.